This T cell receptor beta chain comes out of a study of metastatic and nonmetastatic thyroid tumors. Study overall: Repertoires from blood and tumor or nodule tissue of malignant and benign thyroid patients were compared.

Each patient came to thyroid surgery without any prior treatment (of any kind). About this clone itself: No antigen is known for it.

The study's findings and limits: Compared with benign nodules, malignant thyroid tumors were reported to have significantly higher TCR beta diversity in both blood and tumor.

As handled by the study authors: The distant-metastasis classifier for papillary thyroid cancer was built from CDR3 differences across clinicopathological groups. Via MiXCR, TCRdb re-called the PCR reads. The V and J calls and clone size come from TCRdb's table, not from the authors' own analysis. In the table there are some 8,100 clones, around 33% of which are singletons. This clonotype was obtained from a female donor with papillary thyroid cancer or a benign thyroid nodule (not recorded which). Some clones in this sample may be carry-over from other donors' samples. Material: tumor tissue.

The CDR3 DNA reads as TGCGCCAGCAGCCGAGACAGGGCCTATAATTCACCCCTCCACTTT. As protein: CASSRDRAYNSPLHF. The chain links TRBV5-1 to TRBJ1-6; 7 bases match TRBD1. The CDR3 consists of 15 residues. CDR1 SGHRS and CDR2 YFSETQ come from the germline V gene. The junction had 3 bases not matched to a gene; V was cut back by 4 bases and J by 2 bases.